This T cell receptor beta chain was sequenced in a study of T cells after yellow fever vaccination. After removal of 3 bases from V and 5 bases from J, the junction contained 7 bases not matched to a gene. CDR1 is SGHTA and CDR2 is FQGNSA in the germline V gene. This CDR3 region has 15 residues. From the 5' RACE reads, TCRdb called clonotypes with MiXCR, one entry per CDR3 protein. Here the sample spans about 110,000 distinct CDR3 sequences, 8.4% being singletons. Points on this clonotype: A read error is possible here, since a much larger clone lies one base away.

Sequences were derived from CD8+ T cells sorted from PBMCs, sampled 45 days after the yellow fever booster vaccination. The source of this sequence is a man between 25 and 39 years old who received the YFV17D yellow fever vaccine. The rearrangement links TRBV7-2 to TRBJ2-5; 9 nucleotides line up with TRBD2. This CDR3 is CASSFTSGPHETQYF. As DNA, the CDR3 is TGTGCCAGCAGCTTCACTAGCGGGCCCCATGAGACCCAGTACTTC.